This T cell receptor beta chain appears in the sequencing data of a study of shared clonotypes between healthy human individuals. Germline CDR1 SGHRS, CDR2 YFSETQ. Between the trimmed V and J ends, which lost 4 bases and 3 bases, there was a span of 13 bases. The CDR3 is 15 amino acids. CD8 cells regarded as naive lacked CD45RO, were positively chosen for CCR7, and omitted terminally differentiated effector memory CD45RA+ cells. Nashville, Tennessee was home to all donors, each a Caucasian adult. Deep was the level at which the assay was run. Repertoires were generated with immunoSEQ multiplex PCR, while TCRdb's copy carries only in-frame clones and drops some. The sample shows 800,000 to 950,000 clones, approximately 97% of them seen only once.

The V and J genes are TRBV5-1 and TRBJ1-4; D is undetermined. The receptor was isolated from a man aged 25 to 45 in good health. The sample consisted of naive CD8+ T cells sorted from blood. The CDR3 DNA follows: TGCGCCAGCAGCCCGACGGCCGGCTCTAATGAAAAACTGTTTTTT. It specifies CASSPTAGSNEKLFF.